This T cell receptor beta chain came from a study of cytomegalovirus exposure and HLA in healthy donors. This CDR3 contains 15 residues. Germline-derived CDR1 and CDR2 are SGHNT and YENEEA. V was clipped by 0 bases and J by 1 base, with 6 bases between them. PCR employed 60 Vbeta and 13 Jbeta primers. Assay: immunoSEQ multiplex PCR; the TCRdb copy retains only in-frame clones and omits some. In the table there are around 150,000 clones, around 74% of which are singletons. The rearrangement uses TRBV11-3 and TRBJ2-2; D not certain. Sequences were obtained from PBMCs. This clonotype was obtained from a man aged 45-65 years in good health and CMV-seropositive. CDR3 nucleotides: TGTGCCAGCAGCTTAGATCAACAGAACACCGGGGAGCTGTTTTTT. Amino acid sequence: CASSLDQQNTGELFF.